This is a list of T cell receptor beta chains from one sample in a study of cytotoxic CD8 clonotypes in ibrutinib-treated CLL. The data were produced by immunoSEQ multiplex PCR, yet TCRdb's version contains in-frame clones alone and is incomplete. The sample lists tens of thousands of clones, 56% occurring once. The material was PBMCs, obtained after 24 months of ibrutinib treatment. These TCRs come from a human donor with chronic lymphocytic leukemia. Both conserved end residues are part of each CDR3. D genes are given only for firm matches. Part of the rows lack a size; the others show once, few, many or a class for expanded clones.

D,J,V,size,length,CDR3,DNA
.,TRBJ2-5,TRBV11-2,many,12,CASSLGETPQYF,TGTGCCAGCAGCTTAGGGGAGACGCCCCAGTACTTC
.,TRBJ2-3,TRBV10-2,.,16,CASSESVVAPTDTQYF,TGCGCCAGCAGTGAGTCAGTAGTAGCGCCCACAGATACGCAGTATTTT
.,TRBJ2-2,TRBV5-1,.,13,CASSLAGGRELFF,TGCGCCAGCAGCTTGGCCGGTGGCCGGGAGCTGTTTTTT
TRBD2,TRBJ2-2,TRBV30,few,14,CACPGTSGTGELFF,TGTGCCTGTCCCGGGACTAGCGGAACCGGGGAGCTGTTTTTT
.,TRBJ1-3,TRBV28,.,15,CASSSREWSGNTIYF,TGTGCCAGCAGTTCCAGGGAGTGGTCTGGAAACACCATATATTTT
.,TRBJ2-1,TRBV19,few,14,CASTTTWVHNEQFF,TGTGCCAGTACAACCACGTGGGTGCACAATGAGCAGTTCTTC
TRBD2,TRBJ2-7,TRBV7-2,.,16,CASSSRLAGGSYEQYF,TGTGCCAGCAGCTCTCGGCTAGCGGGAGGCTCCTACGAGCAGTACTTC
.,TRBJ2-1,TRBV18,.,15,CASSPALGENNEQFF,TGTGCCAGCTCACCGGCATTAGGGGAGAACAATGAGCAGTTCTTC
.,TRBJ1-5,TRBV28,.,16,CASSLLRQGPNQPQHF,TGTGCCAGCAGTTTATTGAGGCAGGGTCCGAATCAGCCCCAGCATTTT
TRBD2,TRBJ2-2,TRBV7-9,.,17,CASSFPGQGGGTGELFF,TGTGCCAGCAGCTTCCCCGGACAAGGCGGGGGCACCGGGGAGCTGTTTTTT
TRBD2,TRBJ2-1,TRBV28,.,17,CASSRGLAGLSYNEQFF,TGTGCCAGCAGCCGTGGACTAGCGGGCCTCTCCTACAATGAGCAGTTCTTC
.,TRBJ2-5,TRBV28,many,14,CASSLRGWDGTQYF,TGTGCCAGCAGTTTAAGGGGATGGGATGGGACCCAGTACTTC
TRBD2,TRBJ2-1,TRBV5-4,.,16,CASSSIAGGSYNEQFF,TGTGCCAGCAGCTCAATAGCGGGGGGCTCCTACAATGAGCAGTTCTTC
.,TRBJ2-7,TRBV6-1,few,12,CASSSEGYEQYF,TGTGCCAGCAGCTCGGAGGGCTACGAGCAGTACTTC
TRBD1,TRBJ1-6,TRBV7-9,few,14,CASSQGQVYRPLHF,TGTGCCAGCAGCCAGGGACAGGTCTACCGGCCCCTCCACTTT
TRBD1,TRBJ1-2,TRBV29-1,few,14,CSVAPLSDRGRYTF,TGCAGCGTTGCCCCCTTATCCGACAGGGGGAGATACACCTTC
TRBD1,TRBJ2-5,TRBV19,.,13,CASSTGGMQTQYF,TGTGCCAGTAGTACAGGGGGCATGCAGACCCAGTACTTC
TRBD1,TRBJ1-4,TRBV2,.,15,CASSRIGTGNEKLFF,TGTGCCAGCAGTCGGATCGGGACAGGGAATGAAAAACTGTTTTTT
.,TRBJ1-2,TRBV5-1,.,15,CASSLQATERSGYTF,TGCGCCAGCAGCTTGCAGGCCACAGAGCGAAGCGGCTACACCTTC
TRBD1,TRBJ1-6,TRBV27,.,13,CASSWDRNSPLHF,TGTGCCAGCAGCTGGGACAGAAATTCACCCCTCCACTTT
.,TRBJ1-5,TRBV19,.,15,CASRRQTVYNQPQHF,TGTGCCAGTAGACGCCAGACGGTTTACAATCAGCCCCAGCATTTT
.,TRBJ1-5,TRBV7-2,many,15,CASSLDGSGGQPQHF,TGTGCCAGCAGCTTAGACGGGTCAGGAGGTCAGCCCCAGCATTTT
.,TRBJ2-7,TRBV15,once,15,CATSRFPKPSYEQYF,TGTGCCACCAGCAGATTCCCAAAGCCCAGTTACGAGCAGTACTTC
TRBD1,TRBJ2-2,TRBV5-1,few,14,CASSSQTGPGELFF,TGCGCCAGCAGCTCTCAGACAGGGCCCGGGGAGCTGTTTTTT
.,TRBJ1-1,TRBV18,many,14,CASSPSGAHTEAFF,TGTGCCAGCTCACCCTCAGGGGCCCACACTGAAGCTTTCTTT
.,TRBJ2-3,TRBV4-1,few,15,CASSQAGQGGDTQYF,TGCGCCAGCAGCCAAGCCGGACAGGGAGGGGATACGCAGTATTTT